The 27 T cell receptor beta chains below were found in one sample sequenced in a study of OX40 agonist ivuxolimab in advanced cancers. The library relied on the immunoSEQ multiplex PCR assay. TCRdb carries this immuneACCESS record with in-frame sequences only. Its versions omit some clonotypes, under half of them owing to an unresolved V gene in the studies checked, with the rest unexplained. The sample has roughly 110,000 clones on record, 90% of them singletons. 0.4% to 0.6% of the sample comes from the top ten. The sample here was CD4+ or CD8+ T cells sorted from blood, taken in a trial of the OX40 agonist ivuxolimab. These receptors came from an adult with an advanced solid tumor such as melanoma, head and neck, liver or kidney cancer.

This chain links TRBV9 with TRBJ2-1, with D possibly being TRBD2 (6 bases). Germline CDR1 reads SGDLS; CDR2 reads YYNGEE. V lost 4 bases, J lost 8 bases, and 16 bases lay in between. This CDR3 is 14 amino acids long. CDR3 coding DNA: TGTGCCAGCAGCACACGACTAGGAAGGGATGAGCAGTTCTTC. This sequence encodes CASSTRLGRDEQFF. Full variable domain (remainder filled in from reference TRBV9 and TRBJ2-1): DSGVTQTPKHLITATGQRVTLRCSPRSGDLSVYWYQQSLDQGLQFLIQYYNGEERAKGNILERFSAQQFPDLHSELNLSSLELGDSALYFCASSTRLGRDEQFFGPGTRLTVL.

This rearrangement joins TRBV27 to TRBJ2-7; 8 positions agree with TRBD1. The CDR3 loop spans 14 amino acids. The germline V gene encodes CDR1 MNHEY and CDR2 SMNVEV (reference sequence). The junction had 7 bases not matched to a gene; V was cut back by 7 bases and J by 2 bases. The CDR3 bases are TGTGCCAGCAATCAGGGGGCTGGGACCTACGAGCAGTACTTC. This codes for CASNQGAGTYEQYF.

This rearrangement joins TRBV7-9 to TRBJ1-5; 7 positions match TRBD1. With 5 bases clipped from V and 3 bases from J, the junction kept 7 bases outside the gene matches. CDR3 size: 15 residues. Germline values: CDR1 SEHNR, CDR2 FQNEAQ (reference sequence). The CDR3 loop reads CASSPEGQFNQPQHF. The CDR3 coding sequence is TGTGCCAGCAGCCCAGAGGGACAGTTCAATCAGCCCCAGCATTTT. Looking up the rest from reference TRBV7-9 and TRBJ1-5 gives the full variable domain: DTGVSQNPRHKITKRGQNVTFRCDPISEHNRLYWYRQTLGQGPEFLTYFQNEAQLEKSRLLSDRFSAERPKGSFSTLEIQRTEQGDSAMYLCASSPEGQFNQPQHFGDGTRLSIL.

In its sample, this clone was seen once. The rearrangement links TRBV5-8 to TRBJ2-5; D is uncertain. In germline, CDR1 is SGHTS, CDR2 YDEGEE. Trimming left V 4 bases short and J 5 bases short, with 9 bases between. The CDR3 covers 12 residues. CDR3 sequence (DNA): TGTGCCAGCAGCCTCGCCGGGGAGACCCAGTACTTC. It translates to CASSLAGETQYF. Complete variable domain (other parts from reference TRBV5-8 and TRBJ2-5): EAGVTQSPTHLIKTRGQQATLRCSPISGHTSVYWYQQALGLGLQFLLWYDEGEERNRGNFPPRFSGRQFPNYSSELNVNALELEDSALYLCASSLAGETQYFGPGTRLLVL.

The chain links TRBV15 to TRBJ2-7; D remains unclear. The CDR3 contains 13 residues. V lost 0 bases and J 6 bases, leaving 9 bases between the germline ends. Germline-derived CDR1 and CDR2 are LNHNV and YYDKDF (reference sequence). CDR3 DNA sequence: TGTGCCACCAGCAGAGATCCGGGTCGCGAGCAGTACTTC. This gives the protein CATSRDPGREQYF.

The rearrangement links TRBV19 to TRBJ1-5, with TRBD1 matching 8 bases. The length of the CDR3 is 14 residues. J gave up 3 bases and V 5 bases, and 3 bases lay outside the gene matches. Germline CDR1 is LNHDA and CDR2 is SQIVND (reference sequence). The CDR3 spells CASSGTGPNQPQHF. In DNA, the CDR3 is TGTGCCAGTAGTGGGACAGGCCCCAATCAGCCCCAGCATTTT.

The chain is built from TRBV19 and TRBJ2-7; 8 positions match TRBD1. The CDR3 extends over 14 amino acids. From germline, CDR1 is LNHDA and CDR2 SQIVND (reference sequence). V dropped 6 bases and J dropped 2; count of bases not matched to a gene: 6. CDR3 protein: CASSGDRLPYEQYF. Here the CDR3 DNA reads TGTGCCAGTAGCGGGGACAGGTTGCCCTACGAGCAGTACTTC.

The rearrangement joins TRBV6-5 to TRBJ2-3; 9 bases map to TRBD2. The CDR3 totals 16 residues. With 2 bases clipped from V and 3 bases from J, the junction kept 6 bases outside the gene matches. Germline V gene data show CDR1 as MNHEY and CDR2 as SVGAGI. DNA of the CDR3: TGTGCCAGCAGTTACAAAGCGGGGGGCCGTACAGATACGCAGTATTTT. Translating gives CASSYKAGGRTDTQYF.

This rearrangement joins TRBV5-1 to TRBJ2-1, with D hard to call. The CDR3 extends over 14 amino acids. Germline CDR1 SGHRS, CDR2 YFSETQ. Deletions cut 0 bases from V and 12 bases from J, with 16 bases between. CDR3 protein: CASSLGDVVRRQFF. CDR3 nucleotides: TGCGCCAGCAGCTTGGGCGACGTAGTGAGGCGGCAGTTCTTC. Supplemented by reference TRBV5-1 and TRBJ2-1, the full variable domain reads KAGVTQTPRYLIKTRGQQVTLSCSPISGHRSVSWYQQTPGQGLQFLFEYFSETQRNKGNFPGRFSGRQFSNSRSEMNVSTLELGDSALYLCASSLGDVVRRQFFGPGTRLTVL.

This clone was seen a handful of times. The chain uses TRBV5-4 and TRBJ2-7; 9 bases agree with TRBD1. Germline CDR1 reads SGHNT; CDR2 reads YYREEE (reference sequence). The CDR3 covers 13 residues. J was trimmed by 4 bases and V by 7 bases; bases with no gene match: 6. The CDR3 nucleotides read TGTGCCAGCCGAACAGGGGGCGGGTACGAGCAGTACTTC. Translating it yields CASRTGGGYEQYF. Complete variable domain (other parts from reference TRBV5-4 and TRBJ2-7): ETGVTQSPTHLIKTRGQQVTLRCSSQSGHNTVSWYQQALGQGPQFIFQYYREEENGRGNFPPRFSGLQFPNYSSELNVNALELDDSALYLCASRTGGGYEQYFGPGTRLTVT.

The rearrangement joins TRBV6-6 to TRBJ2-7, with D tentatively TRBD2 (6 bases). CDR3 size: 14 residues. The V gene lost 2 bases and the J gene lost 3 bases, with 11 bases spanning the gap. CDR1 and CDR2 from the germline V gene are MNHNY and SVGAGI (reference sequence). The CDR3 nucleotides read TGTGCCAGCAGTTACAGCAGGGACTTCTACGAGCAGTACTTC. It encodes CASSYSRDFYEQYF.

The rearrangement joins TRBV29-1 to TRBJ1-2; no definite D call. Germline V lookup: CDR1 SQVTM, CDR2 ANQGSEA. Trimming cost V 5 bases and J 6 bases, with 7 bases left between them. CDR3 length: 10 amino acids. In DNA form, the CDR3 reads TGCAGCGTTCAGGAAAATGGCTACACCTTC. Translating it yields CSVQENGYTF. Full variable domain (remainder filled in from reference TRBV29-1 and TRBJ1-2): SAVISQKPSRDICQRGTSLTIQCQVDSQVTMMFWYRQQPGQSLTLIATANQGSEATYESGFVIDKFPISRPNLTFSTLTVSNMSPEDSSIYLCSVQENGYTFGSGTRLTVV.

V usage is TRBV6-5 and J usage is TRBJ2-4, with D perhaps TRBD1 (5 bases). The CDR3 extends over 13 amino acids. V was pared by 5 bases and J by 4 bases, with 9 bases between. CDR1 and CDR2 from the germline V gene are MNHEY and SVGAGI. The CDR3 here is CASSPDKKNIQYF. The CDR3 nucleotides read TGTGCCAGCAGTCCGGACAAGAAAAACATTCAGTACTTC.

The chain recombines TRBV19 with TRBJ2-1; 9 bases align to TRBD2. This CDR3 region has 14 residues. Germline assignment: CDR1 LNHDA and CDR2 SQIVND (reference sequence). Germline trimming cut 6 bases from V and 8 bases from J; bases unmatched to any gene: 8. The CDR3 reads CASRTAGGLDEQFF. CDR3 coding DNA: TGTGCCAGTAGGACCGCGGGGGGGCTTGATGAGCAGTTCTTC. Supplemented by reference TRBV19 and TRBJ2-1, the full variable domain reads DGGITQSPKYLFRKEGQNVTLSCEQNLNHDAMYWYRQDPGQGLRLIYYSQIVNDFQKGDIAEGYSVSREKKESFPLTVTSAQKNPTAFYLCASRTAGGLDEQFFGPGTRLTVL.

Here the CDR3 reads CASSQRGSPLCWANVLTF. The CDR3 coding sequence is TGCGCCAGCAGTCAGCGGGGTTCTCCCCTCTGTTGGGCCAACGTCCTGACTTTC. The rearrangement joins TRBV23-1 to TRBJ2-6; perhaps TRBD2 as D (6 bases). TRBV23-1 is reported as an ORF; its role is uncertain. The CDR3 runs to 18 residues. V lost 3 bases and J lost 5, with 20 bases in between.

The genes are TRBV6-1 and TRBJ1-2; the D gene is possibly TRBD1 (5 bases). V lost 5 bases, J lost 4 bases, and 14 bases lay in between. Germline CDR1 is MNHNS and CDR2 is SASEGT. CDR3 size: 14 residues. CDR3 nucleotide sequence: TGTGCCAGCAGTAAGTCCGACAGTATCTATGGCTACACCTTC. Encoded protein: CASSKSDSIYGYTF.

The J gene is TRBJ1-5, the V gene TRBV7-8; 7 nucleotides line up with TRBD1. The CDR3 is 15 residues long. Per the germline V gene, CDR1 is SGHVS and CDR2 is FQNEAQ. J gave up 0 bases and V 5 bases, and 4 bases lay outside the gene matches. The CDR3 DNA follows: TGTGCCAGCAGCACCCGGACAGGTAGCAATCAGCCCCAGCATTTT. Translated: CASSTRTGSNQPQHF.

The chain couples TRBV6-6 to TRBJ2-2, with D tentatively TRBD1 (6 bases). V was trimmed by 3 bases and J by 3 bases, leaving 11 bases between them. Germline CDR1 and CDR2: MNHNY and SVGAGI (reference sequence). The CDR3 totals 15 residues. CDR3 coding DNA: TGTGCCAGCAGTTATGATACAGGGTACACCGGGGAGCTGTTTTTT. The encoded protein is CASSYDTGYTGELFF.

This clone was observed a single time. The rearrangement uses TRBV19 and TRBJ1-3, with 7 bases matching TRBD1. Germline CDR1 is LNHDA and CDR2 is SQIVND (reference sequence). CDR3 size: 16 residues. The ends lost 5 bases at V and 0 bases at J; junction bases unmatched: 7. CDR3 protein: CASSAIGQVSGNTIYF. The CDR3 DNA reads TGTGCCAGTAGTGCAATCGGACAGGTCTCTGGAAACACCATATATTTT. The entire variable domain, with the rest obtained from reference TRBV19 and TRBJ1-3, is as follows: DGGITQSPKYLFRKEGQNVTLSCEQNLNHDAMYWYRQDPGQGLRLIYYSQIVNDFQKGDIAEGYSVSREKKESFPLTVTSAQKNPTAFYLCASSAIGQVSGNTIYFGEGSWLTVV.

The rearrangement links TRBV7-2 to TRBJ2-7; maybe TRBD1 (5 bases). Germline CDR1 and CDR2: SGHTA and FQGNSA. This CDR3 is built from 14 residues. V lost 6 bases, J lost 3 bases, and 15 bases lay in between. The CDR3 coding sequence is TGTGCCAGCAGTTCTTCTCGACAGTTCTACGAGCAGTACTTC. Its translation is CASSSSRQFYEQYF.

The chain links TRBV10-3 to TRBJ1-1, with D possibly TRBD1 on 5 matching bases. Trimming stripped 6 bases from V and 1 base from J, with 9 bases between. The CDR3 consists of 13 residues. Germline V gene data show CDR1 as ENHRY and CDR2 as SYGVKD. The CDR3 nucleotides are TGTGCCATCAGGGGACGGTCGAACACTGAAGCTTTCTTT. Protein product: CAIRGRSNTEAFF.

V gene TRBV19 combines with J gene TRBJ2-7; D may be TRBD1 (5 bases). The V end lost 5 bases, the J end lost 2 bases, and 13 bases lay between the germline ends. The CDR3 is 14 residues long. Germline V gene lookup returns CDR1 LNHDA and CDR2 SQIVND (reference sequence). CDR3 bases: TGTGCCAGTAGTGAAGACAGTGGGGCCTACGAGCAGTACTTC. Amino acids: CASSEDSGAYEQYF.

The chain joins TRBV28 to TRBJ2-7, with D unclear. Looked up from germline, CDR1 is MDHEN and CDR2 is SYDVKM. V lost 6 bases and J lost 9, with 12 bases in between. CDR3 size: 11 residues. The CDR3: CASSQAIAQYF. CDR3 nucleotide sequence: TGTGCCAGCAGCCAGGCTATAGCGCAGTACTTC.

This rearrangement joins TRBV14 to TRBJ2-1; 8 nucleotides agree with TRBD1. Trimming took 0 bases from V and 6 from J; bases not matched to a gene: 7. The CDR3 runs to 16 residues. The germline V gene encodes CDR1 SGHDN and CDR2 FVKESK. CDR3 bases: TGTGCCAGCAGCCAAGATGGCAGGGGGCCTCGCAATGAGCAGTTCTTC. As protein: CASSQDGRGPRNEQFF.

DNA of the CDR3: TGCGCCAGCAGCCTGGCGGGACGAGGTGGCTACACCTTC. Amino acid sequence: CASSLAGRGGYTF. The V call is TRBV5-1, the J call TRBJ1-2; tentative D call: TRBD1 (5 bases). V shed 4 bases and J shed 7 bases, with 14 bases lying between them. The CDR3 covers 13 residues. The germline gives CDR1 SGHRS, CDR2 YFSETQ.

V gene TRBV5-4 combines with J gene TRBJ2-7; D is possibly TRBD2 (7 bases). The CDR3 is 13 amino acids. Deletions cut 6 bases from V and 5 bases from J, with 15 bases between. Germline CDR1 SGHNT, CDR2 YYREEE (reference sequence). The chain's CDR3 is CASNAGGLHEQYF. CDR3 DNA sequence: TGTGCCAGCAACGCCGGGGGGCTCCACGAGCAGTACTTC.

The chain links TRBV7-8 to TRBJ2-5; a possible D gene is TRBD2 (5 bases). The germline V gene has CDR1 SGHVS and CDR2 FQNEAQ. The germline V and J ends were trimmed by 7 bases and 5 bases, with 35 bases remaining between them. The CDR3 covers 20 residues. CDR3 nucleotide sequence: TGTGCCAGCATCGGTTACGGAGGCAAGTGGAGTACGAGTAGCCGGGAGACCCAGTACTTC. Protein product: CASIGYGGKWSTSSRETQYF.